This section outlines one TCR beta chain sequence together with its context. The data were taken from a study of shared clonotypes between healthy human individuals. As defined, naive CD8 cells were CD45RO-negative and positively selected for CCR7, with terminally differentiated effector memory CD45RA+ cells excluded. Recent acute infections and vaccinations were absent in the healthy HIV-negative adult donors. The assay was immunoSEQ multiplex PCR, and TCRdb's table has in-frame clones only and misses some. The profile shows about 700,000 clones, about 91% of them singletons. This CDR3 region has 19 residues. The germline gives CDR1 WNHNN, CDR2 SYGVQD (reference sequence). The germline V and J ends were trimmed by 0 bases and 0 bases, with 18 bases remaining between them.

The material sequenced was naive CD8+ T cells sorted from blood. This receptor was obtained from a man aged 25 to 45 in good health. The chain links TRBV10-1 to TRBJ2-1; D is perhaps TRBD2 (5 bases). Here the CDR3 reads CASSESATPAELSYNEQFF. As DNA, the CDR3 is TGCGCCAGCAGTGAGTCGGCTACCCCAGCGGAACTCTCCTACAATGAGCAGTTCTTC.